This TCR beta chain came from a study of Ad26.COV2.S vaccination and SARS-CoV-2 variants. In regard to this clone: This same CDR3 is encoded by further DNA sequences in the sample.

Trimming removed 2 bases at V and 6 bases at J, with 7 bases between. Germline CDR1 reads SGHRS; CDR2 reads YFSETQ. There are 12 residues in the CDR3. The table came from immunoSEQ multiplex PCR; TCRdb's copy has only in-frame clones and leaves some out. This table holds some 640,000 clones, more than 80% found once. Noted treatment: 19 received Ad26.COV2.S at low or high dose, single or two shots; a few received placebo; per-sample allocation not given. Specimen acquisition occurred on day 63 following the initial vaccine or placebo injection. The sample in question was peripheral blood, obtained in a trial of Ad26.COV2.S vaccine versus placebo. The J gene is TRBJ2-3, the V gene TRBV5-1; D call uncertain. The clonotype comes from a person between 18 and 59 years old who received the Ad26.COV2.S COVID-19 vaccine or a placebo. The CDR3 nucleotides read TGCGCCAGCAGCTTAGACGGGGATACGCAGTATTTT. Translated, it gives CASSLDGDTQYF.